The rows below give T cell receptor beta chains drawn from one sample of a study of blood T cells in healthy people across ages. TCRdb processed the 5' RACE reads anew with MiXCR; each CDR3 protein has one entry. The sample contains roughly 1.5 million distinct CDR3 sequences, roughly 43% of which appear only once. Material for sequencing was blood. Receptor source: a woman aged 18-30 years in good health. Each CDR3 is given with its conserved first and last residue. D genes are given only for firm matches. Size values are once, few and many counts, or a class for expanded clones, and some rows have none.

TRBJ2-5	TRBD2	-	TRBV6-2/TRBV6-3	TGTGCCAGCAGTTCGTCCCTAGCGGGAGTGGTTGAGACCCAGTACTTC	CASSSSLAGVVETQYF
TRBJ2-1	-	many	TRBV4-3	TGCGCCAGCAGCCAAGAGGCAGGAAGCTCCTACAATGAGCAGTTCTTC	CASSQEAGSSYNEQFF
TRBJ1-4	-	-	TRBV29-1	TGCAGTATCATCGGGGGGGCAACTAATGAAAAACTGTTTTTT	CSIIGGATNEKLFF
TRBJ2-1	TRBD1	few	TRBV18	TGTGCCAGCTCACCACCACAGGGGGCGAGGAATGAGCAGTTCTTC	CASSPPQGARNEQFF
TRBJ1-4	-	few	TRBV7-9	TGTGCCAGCAGCTTAGCCCCACGGGCCAACAATGAAAAACTGTTTTTT	CASSLAPRANNEKLFF
TRBJ2-3	-	few	TRBV24-1	TGTGCCACCAGTGTTCCGGGACACCAGAGCACAGATACGCAGTATTTT	CATSVPGHQSTDTQYF
TRBJ2-7	TRBD2	-	TRBV4-3	TGCACCAGCAGCCAAGAGGCTCCCGGGACTAGCAGTAGTCCGGAGCAGTACTTC	CTSSQEAPGTSSSPEQYF
TRBJ2-3	TRBD2	-	TRBV9	TGTGCCAGCAGCATCGGGGGGGCCTCAGATACGCAGTATTTT	CASSIGGASDTQYF
TRBJ1-4	-	few	TRBV4-3	TGCGCCAGCAGCCATAGACAGCGGGAAAAACTGTTTTTT	CASSHRQREKLFF
TRBJ2-5	-	-	TRBV6-6	TGTGCCAGCAGCCCTAGGGACGTAGAAGAGACCCAGTACTTC	CASSPRDVEETQYF
TRBJ2-3	-	-	TRBV7-2	TGTGCCAGCAGCCAACCGCCCACCACAGATACGCAGTATTTT	CASSQPPTTDTQYF
TRBJ1-1	-	-	TRBV6-6	TGTGCCAGCTACAGTCTAGGACAGCAGAACACTGAAGCTTTCTTT	CASYSLGQQNTEAFF
TRBJ2-1	TRBD1	-	TRBV2	TGTGCCACCTACCGGGACAGGGCTAACAATGAGCAGTTCTTC	CATYRDRANNEQFF
TRBJ1-2	-	few	TRBV7-9	TGTGCCAGCAGCCATCAGAACTATGGCTACACCTTC	CASSHQNYGYTF
TRBJ2-7	TRBD1	-	TRBV20-1	TGCAGTGCCACCGACAGGGGCGAGCAGTACTTC	CSATDRGEQYF
TRBJ2-7	-	-	TRBV10-3	TGTGCCATCAGTGAGGTGGAGGGTTCCCGCGAGCAGTACTTC	CAISEVEGSREQYF
TRBJ2-7	-	-	TRBV6-5	TGTGCCAGCAGTGATAGATCCTGCGAGCAGTACTTC	CASSDRSCEQYF
TRBJ2-3	TRBD2	-	TRBV6-2/TRBV6-3	TGTGCCAGCACCCGCCTAGCGGGTTTTCCCCCAGATACGCAGTATTTT	CASTRLAGFPPDTQYF
TRBJ1-4	TRBD1	-	TRBV6-6	TGTGCCAGCAGATGGACAGGGGCGAATGAAAAACTGTTTTTT	CASRWTGANEKLFF
TRBJ1-2	TRBD1	-	TRBV15	TGTGCCACCAGCCCCCGTCAGGGGGAAATTGGCTACACCTTC	CATSPRQGEIGYTF
TRBJ2-3	-	-	TRBV28	TGTGCCAGCAGTTCCCCGGTAGTTGGGTCAGATACGCAGTATTTT	CASSSPVVGSDTQYF
TRBJ2-7	TRBD2	-	TRBV12-3/TRBV12-4	TGTGCCAGCAGTTTGGGCCCTAGCGGGAGGGCCTACGAGCAGTACTTC	CASSLGPSGRAYEQYF
TRBJ2-5	TRBD1	few	TRBV7-7	TGTGCTAGCAGCAAGACAGGGGGCAGAGAGACCCAGTACTTC	CASSKTGGRETQYF